These T cell receptor beta chains were read from a single sample in a study of T-cell reconstitution after alpha-beta-depleted transplantation in children. TCRdb re-analysed the PCR reads in MiXCR, keeping a single row per CDR3 protein. The sample includes some 500,000 distinct CDR3 sequences, about 30% of them seen just once. This specimen was PBMCs from the stem cell graft donor, taken from the stem cell graft. The receptors derive from a human donor who donated a stem cell graft to a child with aplastic anemia. Both conserved end residues are part of each CDR3. A D gene is named only where the DNA matches it firmly. The size entry is marked missing in some rows and otherwise reads once, few, many or a size class.

size | J | D | V | DNA | CDR3
- | TRBJ2-5 | - | TRBV30 | TGTGCCTGGAGTCTGGGGGAGACCCAGTACTTC | CAWSLGETQYF
- | TRBJ2-3 | TRBD2 | TRBV20-1 | TGCAGTGCCAGCCGACTAGCGGGAGGCACAGATACGCAGTATTTT | CSASRLAGGTDTQYF
- | TRBJ2-5 | TRBD2 | TRBV7-1 | TGTGCCAGCAGCTCCACGGGGGGAACGGGCCAAGAGACCCAGTACTTC | CASSSTGGTGQETQYF
few | TRBJ2-5 | - | TRBV5-1 | TGCGCCAGCAGCTTGAGTGACTCGCAAGAGACCCAGTACTTC | CASSLSDSQETQYF
- | TRBJ2-7 | - | TRBV5-1 | TGCGCCAGCAGCTTGGGAGTCGGGACACCAACCTACGAGCAGTACTTC | CASSLGVGTPTYEQYF
- | TRBJ2-5 | TRBD1 | TRBV12-3/TRBV12-4 | TGTGCCAGCAGTCCGCGTGGGGCTGGACAGGGGACCCAGTACTTC | CASSPRGAGQGTQYF
- | TRBJ1-1 | - | TRBV20-1 | TGCGGTGCCAGTCGTCCAGGGATGAACACTGAAGCTTTCTTT | CGASRPGMNTEAFF
- | TRBJ2-3 | - | TRBV9 | TGTGCCAGCAGTGGACCAGCAGATACGCAGTATTTT | CASSGPADTQYF
- | TRBJ2-1 | - | TRBV29-1 | TGCAGCGTTGAGGGAGTAGCGGCCTACAATGAGCAGTTCTTC | CSVEGVAAYNEQFF
- | TRBJ2-1 | - | TRBV28 | TGTGCCAGCGGGCCCCAGGGATCCTACAATGAGCAGTTCTTC | CASGPQGSYNEQFF